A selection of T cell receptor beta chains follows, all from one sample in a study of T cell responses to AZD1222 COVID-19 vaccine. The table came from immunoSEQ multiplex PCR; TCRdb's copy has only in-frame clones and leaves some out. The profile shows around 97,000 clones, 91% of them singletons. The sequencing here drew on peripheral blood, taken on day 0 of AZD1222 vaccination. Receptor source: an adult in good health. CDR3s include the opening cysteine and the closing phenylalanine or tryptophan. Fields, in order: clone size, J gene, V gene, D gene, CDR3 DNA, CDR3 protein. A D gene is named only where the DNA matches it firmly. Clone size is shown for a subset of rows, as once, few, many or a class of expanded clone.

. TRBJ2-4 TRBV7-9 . TGTGCCAGCAGCTTTTCTCTTGATTCCAAAAACATTCAGTACTTC CASSFSLDSKNIQYF
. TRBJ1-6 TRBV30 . TGTGCCTGGGGGGCAGGGAATAATTCACCCCTCCACTTT CAWGAGNNSPLHF
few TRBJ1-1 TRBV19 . TGTGCCAGTAGTTCTATCCAGGGCGTACGGAACACTGAAGCTTTCTTT CASSSIQGVRNTEAFF
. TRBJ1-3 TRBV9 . TGTGCCAGCAGCGTAGAACCACGGGCCGTGGAAGGAAACACCATATATTTT CASSVEPRAVEGNTIYF
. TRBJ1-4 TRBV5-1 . TGCGCCAGCAGCTTGGGGACAGCTACTAATGAAAAACTGTTTTTT CASSLGTATNEKLFF
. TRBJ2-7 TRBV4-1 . TGCGCCAGCAGCCAACCTAGACGGGGCTCCTACGAGCAGTACTTC CASSQPRRGSYEQYF
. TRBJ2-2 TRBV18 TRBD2 TGTGCCAGCTCCCCCCTAGCGGGAGGAAACACCGGGGAGCTGTTTTTT CASSPLAGGNTGELFF
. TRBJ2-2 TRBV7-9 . TGTGCCAGCAGCCGGCAGGGGAACACCGGGGAGCTGTTTTTT CASSRQGNTGELFF
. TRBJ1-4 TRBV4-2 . TGTGCCAGCAGCCAAGACGGGACAACTAATGAAAAACTGTTTTTT CASSQDGTTNEKLFF
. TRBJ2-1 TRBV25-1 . TGTGCCAGCAGTGAATACCAGCCCGGGATAAGTGAGCAGTTCTTC CASSEYQPGISEQFF
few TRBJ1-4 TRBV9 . TGTGCCAGCAGCGTAGCAGGGGCAACTAATGAAAAACTGTTTTTT CASSVAGATNEKLFF
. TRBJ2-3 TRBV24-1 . TGTGCCACCAGTGATTTTCCCCGACGGCAACCGCAGTATTTT CATSDFPRRQPQYF
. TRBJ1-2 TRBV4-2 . TGTGCCAGCAGCCAACCCTCGACAGATGGCTACACCTTC CASSQPSTDGYTF
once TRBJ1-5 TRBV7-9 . TGTGCCAGCAGCATGGGGGCGGCAGGGGATCAGCCCCAGCATTTT CASSMGAAGDQPQHF
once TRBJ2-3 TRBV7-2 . TGTGCCAGCAGCCCCGCTTTCGGAGGGGGGGATACGCAGTATTTT CASSPAFGGGDTQYF
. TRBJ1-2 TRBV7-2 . TGTGCCAGCAGCTTAGGGCCAGACTATGGCTACACCTTC CASSLGPDYGYTF
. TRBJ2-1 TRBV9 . TGTGCCAGCAGCCCTCAAAGGGGAGCGAATGAGCAGTTCTTC CASSPQRGANEQFF
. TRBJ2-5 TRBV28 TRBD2 TGTGCCAGCAGCCCCCGGGGACTAGCGGGAGGGCAAGAGACCCAGTACTTC CASSPRGLAGGQETQYF
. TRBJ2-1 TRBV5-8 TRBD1 TGTGCCAGCAGCGTACGAACAGGGGGCGGACCGCATGAGCAGTTCTTC CASSVRTGGGPHEQFF
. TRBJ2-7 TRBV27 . TGTGCCAGCAGTTTGTCCCGGGCCGCTTACGAGCAGTACTTC CASSLSRAAYEQYF
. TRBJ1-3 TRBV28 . TGTGCCAGCAGTTTACCCCCTTCTCGCAGGGGCCCTGGAAACACCATATATTTT CASSLPPSRRGPGNTIYF
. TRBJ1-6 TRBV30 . TGTGCCTGGAGTGTACTGGGTTTTAATTCACCCCTCCACTTT CAWSVLGFNSPLHF
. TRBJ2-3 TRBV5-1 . TGCGCCAGCAGAACAAGCCCGCGGGACACGCAGTATTTT CASRTSPRDTQYF
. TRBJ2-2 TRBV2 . TGTGCCAGCACCAGGGACGCCGCGAACACCGGGGAGCTGTTTTTT CASTRDAANTGELFF